This T cell receptor (beta chain) was captured in a study of post-analysis software for immune sequencing data. Notes on the study in general: Samples from a shared batch, those prepared together, strongly co-clustered by F measure. Patients showed TRBV5-6, TRBV5-1 and TRBV20-1 among 4 or 5 TRBV segments more frequent than in controls.

A few counts support this clonotype. The antigen is undetermined. Germline CDR1 is DFQATT and CDR2 is SNEGSKA (reference sequence). CDR3 length: 13 residues. Trimming took 8 bases from V and 5 from J, leaving 17 bases between them. Unique-molecular-identifier-tagged TCR beta cDNA libraries were used. TCRdb re-analysed the PCR reads in MiXCR, keeping a single row per CDR3 protein. The sample lists 800,000 to 950,000 distinct CDR3 sequences; roughly 50% were seen once. Sequenced material: blood. The TCR was taken from a girl aged 5-17 years with multiple sclerosis. The V gene is TRBV20-1, the J gene TRBJ2-3, with D hard to call. The chain's CDR3 is CSSFRALGDTQYF. The DNA for the CDR3 is TGCAGTTCCTTCCGAGCGCTTGGAGATACGCAGTATTTT.